The rows below give T cell receptor beta chains drawn from one sample of a study of blood T cells in healthy people across ages. One entry per CDR3 protein, called by TCRdb with MiXCR from the 5' RACE reads. The sample has about a million distinct CDR3 sequences, roughly two fifths seen once. Sequencing used blood. The receptor set was obtained from a man aged 18 to 30 in good health. Both conserved end residues are part of each CDR3.

length: 15; V: TRBV12-3/TRBV12-4; CDR3: CASSPTYRGERGLFF
length: 14; V: TRBV7-9; CDR3: CASSWGQGNSPLHF
length: 12; V: TRBV29-1; CDR3: CSVEEPGNTIYF
length: 15; V: TRBV5-6; CDR3: CASSLGAGIIYEQYF
length: 15; V: TRBV20-1; CDR3: CSARVLSGTYNEQFF
length: 16; V: TRBV7-2; CDR3: CASSYGLAGPTDTQYF
length: 16; V: TRBV6-1; CDR3: CASTRRGGGNQETQYF
length: 18; V: TRBV4-3; CDR3: CASSRLKPRDSLNSPLHF
length: 14; V: TRBV7-6; CDR3: CASSPSGPTYEQYF
length: 16; V: TRBV7-9; CDR3: CASSSPVLGDSYEQYF
length: 15; V: TRBV4-3; CDR3: CASSALTGGVTEAFF
length: 15; V: TRBV6-5; CDR3: CAVAAGHPRSYEQYF
length: 17; V: TRBV4-1; CDR3: CASSPYPQEGANTEAFF
length: 16; V: TRBV20-1; CDR3: CSASHGLAGGADTQYF
length: 17; V: TRBV7-9; CDR3: CASSPVGGAISKNIQYF
length: 16; V: TRBV12-3/TRBV12-4; CDR3: CASSLGQGAWAGELFF
length: 13; V: TRBV20-1; CDR3: CSASADTNYGYTF
length: 15; V: TRBV28; CDR3: CASNRRRGREAWAFF
length: 19; V: TRBV5-4; CDR3: CASSLAGRVKGSGANVLTF
length: 16; V: TRBV5-6; CDR3: CASSMWGQPTNYGYTF
length: 15; V: TRBV12-3/TRBV12-4; CDR3: CASSFPSGNYNEQFF
length: 18; V: TRBV6-2/TRBV6-3; CDR3: CASSNAGQGLKGNQPQHF
length: 15; V: TRBV6-2/TRBV6-3; CDR3: CASRAGGVSNYGYTF
length: 13; V: TRBV29-1; CDR3: CSVQAGGGYEQYF
length: 15; V: TRBV13; CDR3: CASSLGRSEYYGYTF
length: 15; V: TRBV6-2/TRBV6-3; CDR3: CASTVGTGKDNEQFF
length: 11; V: TRBV12-3/TRBV12-4; CDR3: CASALGEKLFF
length: 15; V: TRBV5-5; CDR3: CASSLIFGGWNEQFF
length: 16; V: TRBV6-6; CDR3: CASSYFTSGYADTQYF
length: 17; V: TRBV5-1; CDR3: CASSYRTQWALGTEAFF
length: 14; V: TRBV27; CDR3: CASSFDARDNEQFF
length: 11; V: TRBV7-2; CDR3: CASRQNNEQYF
length: 14; V: TRBV29-1; CDR3: CSVRGRLVPNEQYF
length: 14; V: TRBV6-5; CDR3: CASSYGLGSYEQYF
length: 14; V: TRBV12-3/TRBV12-4; CDR3: CASSPTLVVETQYF
length: 14; V: TRBV6-1; CDR3: CASSEGRGLYGYTF
length: 14; V: TRBV2; CDR3: CASSEGGGTDTQYF
length: 12; V: TRBV20-1; CDR3: CSAKKFDETQYF
length: 15; V: TRBV7-8; CDR3: CASSLTKSSYNEQYF
length: 12; V: TRBV6-5; CDR3: CASSYPRSEQYF
length: 15; V: TRBV5-1; CDR3: CASSRLTGSNYGYTF
length: 14; V: TRBV20-1; CDR3: CSARSLAGDQPQHF
length: 16; V: TRBV7-2; CDR3: CASSLAGGATSYGYTF
length: 15; V: TRBV12-3/TRBV12-4; CDR3: CASSLLGGWSNGYTF
length: 14; V: TRBV25-1; CDR3: CASSPPGGGETQYF
length: 15; V: TRBV30; CDR3: CAWSNTGTYDEKLFF
length: 15; V: TRBV29-1; CDR3: CSVGSPGPRGYEQYF
length: 14; V: TRBV20-1; CDR3: CSAREVSPQETQYF
length: 17; V: TRBV4-3; CDR3: CASSPQTSGYTYNEQFF
length: 15; V: TRBV29-1; CDR3: CSVVTGGPNTGELFF
length: 15; V: TRBV5-1; CDR3: CASSRAGASNTEAFF
length: 14; V: TRBV14; CDR3: CASSQNYMGSGYTF
length: 13; V: TRBV5-1; CDR3: CASTGGTTDTQYF
length: 14; V: TRBV5-1; CDR3: CASSLVGQYNEQFF
length: 17; V: TRBV28; CDR3: CASSTQRKSVGNYGYTF
length: 16; V: TRBV4-3; CDR3: CASSPPGATADNEQFF
length: 14; V: TRBV10-3; CDR3: CAISEQDSNQPQHF